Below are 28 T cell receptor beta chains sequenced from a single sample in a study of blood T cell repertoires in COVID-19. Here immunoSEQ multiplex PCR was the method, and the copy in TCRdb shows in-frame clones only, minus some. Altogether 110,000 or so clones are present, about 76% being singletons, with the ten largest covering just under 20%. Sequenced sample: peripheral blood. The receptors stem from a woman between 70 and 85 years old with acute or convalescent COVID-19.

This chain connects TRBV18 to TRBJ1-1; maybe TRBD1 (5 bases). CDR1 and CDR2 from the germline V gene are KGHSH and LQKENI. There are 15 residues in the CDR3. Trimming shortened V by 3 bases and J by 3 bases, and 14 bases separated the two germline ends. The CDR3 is CASSPDPGLYTEAFF. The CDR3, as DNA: TGTGCCAGCTCACCCGACCCGGGACTCTACACTGAAGCTTTCTTT.

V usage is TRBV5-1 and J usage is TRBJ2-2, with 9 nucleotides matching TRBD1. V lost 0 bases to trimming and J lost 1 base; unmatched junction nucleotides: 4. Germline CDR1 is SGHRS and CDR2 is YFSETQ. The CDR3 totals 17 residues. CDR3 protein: CASSLDVGQGNTGELFF. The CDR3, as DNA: TGCGCCAGCAGCTTGGATGTGGGACAGGGGAACACCGGGGAGCTGTTTTTT. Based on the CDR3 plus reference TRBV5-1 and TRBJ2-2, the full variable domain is KAGVTQTPRYLIKTRGQQVTLSCSPISGHRSVSWYQQTPGQGLQFLFEYFSETQRNKGNFPGRFSGRQFSNSRSEMNVSTLELGDSALYLCASSLDVGQGNTGELFFGEGSRLTVL.

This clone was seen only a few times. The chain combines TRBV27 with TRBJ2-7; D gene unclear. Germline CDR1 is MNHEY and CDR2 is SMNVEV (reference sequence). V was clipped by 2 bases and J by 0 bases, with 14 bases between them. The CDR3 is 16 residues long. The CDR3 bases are TGTGCCAGCAGTTTACAGGTTCCTACAAGCTCCTACGAGCAGTACTTC. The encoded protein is CASSLQVPTSSYEQYF.

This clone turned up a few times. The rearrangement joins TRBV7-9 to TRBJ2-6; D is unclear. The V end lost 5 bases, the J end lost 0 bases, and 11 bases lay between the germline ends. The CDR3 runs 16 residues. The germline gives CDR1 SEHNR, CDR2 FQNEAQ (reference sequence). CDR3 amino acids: CASSIDLPSGANVLTF. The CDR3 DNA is TGTGCCAGCAGCATAGACCTACCCTCTGGGGCCAACGTCCTGACTTTC.

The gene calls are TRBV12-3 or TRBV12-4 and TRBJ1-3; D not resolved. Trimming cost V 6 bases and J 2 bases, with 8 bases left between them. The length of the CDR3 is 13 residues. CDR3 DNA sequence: TGTGCCAGCAGATTTTCAGCTGGAAACACCATATATTTT. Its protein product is CASRFSAGNTIYF.

The CDR3 here is CASSLDRSSNYGYTF. Here the CDR3 DNA reads TGCGCCAGCAGCTTGGATCGGTCTTCTAACTATGGCTACACCTTC. The chain uses TRBV5-1 and TRBJ1-2; D is unclear. CDR1 is SGHRS, CDR2 YFSETQ, per germline. The length of the CDR3 is 15 residues. Trimming left V 0 bases short and J 0 bases short, with 9 bases between.

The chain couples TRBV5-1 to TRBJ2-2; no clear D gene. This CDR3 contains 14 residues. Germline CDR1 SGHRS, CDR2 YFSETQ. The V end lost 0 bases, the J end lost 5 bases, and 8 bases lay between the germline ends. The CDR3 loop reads CASSLELITGELFF. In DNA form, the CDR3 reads TGCGCCAGCAGCTTGGAACTAATAACCGGGGAGCTGTTTTTT.

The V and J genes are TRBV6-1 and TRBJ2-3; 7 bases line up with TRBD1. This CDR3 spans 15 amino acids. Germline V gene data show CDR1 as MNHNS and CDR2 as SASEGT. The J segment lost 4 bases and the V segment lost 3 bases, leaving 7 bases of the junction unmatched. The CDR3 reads CASSDRRGLSDTQYF. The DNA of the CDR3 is TGTGCCAGCAGTGATCGAAGGGGGCTTTCAGATACGCAGTATTTT.

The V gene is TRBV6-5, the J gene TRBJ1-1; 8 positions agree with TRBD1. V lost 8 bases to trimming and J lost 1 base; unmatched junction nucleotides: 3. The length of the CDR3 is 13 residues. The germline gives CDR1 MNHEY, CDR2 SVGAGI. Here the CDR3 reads CASSTGGNTEAFF. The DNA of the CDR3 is TGTGCCAGCTCAACAGGGGGGAACACTGAAGCTTTCTTT.

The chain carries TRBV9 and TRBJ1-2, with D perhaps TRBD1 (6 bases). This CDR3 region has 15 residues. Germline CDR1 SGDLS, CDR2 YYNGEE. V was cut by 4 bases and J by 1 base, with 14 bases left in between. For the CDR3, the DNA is TGTGCCAGCAGCCGTAGGGGGTCTCTTAACTATGGCTACACCTTC. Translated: CASSRRGSLNYGYTF.

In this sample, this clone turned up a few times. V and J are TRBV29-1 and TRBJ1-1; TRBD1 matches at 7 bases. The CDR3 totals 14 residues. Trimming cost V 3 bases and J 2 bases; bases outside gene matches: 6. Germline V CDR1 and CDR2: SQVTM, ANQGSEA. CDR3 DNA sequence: TGCAGCGTTGACAGGGGACAGCTCAACACTGAAGCTTTCTTT. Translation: CSVDRGQLNTEAFF.

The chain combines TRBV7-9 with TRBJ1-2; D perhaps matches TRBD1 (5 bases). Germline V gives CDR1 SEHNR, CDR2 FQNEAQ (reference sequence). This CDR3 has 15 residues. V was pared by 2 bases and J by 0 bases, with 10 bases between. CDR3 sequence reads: CASSLRQGSNYGYTF. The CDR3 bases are TGTGCCAGCAGCTTAAGGCAGGGCTCTAACTATGGCTACACCTTC.

Here the CDR3 reads CASSESPVGRRHF. CDR3 DNA: TGTGCCAGCAGTGAAAGTCCGGTCGGTCGTAGGCATTTT. J is TRBJ1-5 and V is TRBV2; D remains unclear. CDR1 SNHLY and CDR2 FYNNEI come from the germline V gene. The CDR3 consists of 13 residues. The ends were cut back, 2 bases at V and 15 bases at J, with 17 bases in the middle. Complete variable domain (other parts from reference TRBV2 and TRBJ1-5): EPEVTQTPSHQVTQMGQEVILRCVPISNHLYFYWYRQILGQKVEFLVSFYNNEISEKSEIFDDQFSVERPDGSNFTLKIRSTKLEDSAMYFCASSESPVGRRHFGDGTRLSIL.

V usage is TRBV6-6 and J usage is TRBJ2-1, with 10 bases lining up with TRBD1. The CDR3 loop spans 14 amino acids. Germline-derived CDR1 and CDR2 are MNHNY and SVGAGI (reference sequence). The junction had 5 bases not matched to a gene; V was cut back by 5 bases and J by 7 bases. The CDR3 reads CASSKKGQGNEQFF. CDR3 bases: TGTGCCAGCAGTAAAAAGGGACAGGGGAATGAGCAGTTCTTC.

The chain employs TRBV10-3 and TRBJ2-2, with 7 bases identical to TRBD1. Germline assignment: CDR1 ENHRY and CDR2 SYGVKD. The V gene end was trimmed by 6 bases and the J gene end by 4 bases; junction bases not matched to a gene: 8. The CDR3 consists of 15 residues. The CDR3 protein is CAIRADRVGTGELFF. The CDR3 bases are TGTGCCATCAGGGCCGACAGGGTTGGCACCGGGGAGCTGTTTTTT.

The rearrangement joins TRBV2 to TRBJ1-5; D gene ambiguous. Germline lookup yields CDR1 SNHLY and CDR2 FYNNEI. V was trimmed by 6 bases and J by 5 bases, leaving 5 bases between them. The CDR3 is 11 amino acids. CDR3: CASSLYQPQHF. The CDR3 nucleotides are TGTGCCAGCAGCCTATATCAGCCCCAGCATTTT.

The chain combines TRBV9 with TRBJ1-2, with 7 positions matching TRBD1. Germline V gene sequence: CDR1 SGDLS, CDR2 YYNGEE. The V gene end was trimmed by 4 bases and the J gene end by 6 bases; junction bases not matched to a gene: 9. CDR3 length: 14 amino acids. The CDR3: CASSSGQASDGYTF. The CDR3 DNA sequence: TGTGCCAGCAGCTCTGGACAGGCTTCTGATGGCTACACCTTC. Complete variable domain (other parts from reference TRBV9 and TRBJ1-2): DSGVTQTPKHLITATGQRVTLRCSPRSGDLSVYWYQQSLDQGLQFLIQYYNGEERAKGNILERFSAQQFPDLHSELNLSSLELGDSALYFCASSSGQASDGYTFGSGTRLTVV.

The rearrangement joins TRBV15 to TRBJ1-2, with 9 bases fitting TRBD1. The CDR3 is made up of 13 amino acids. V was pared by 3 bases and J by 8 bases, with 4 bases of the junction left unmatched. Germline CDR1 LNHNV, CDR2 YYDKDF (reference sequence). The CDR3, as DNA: TGTGCCACCAGCAGTACAGGGGGCCGAGGCTACACCTTC. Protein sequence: CATSSTGGRGYTF. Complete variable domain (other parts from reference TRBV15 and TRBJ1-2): DAMVIQNPRYQVTQFGKPVTLSCSQTLNHNVMYWYQQKSSQAPKLLFHYYDKDFNNEADTPDNFQSRRPNTSFCFLDIRSPGLGDTAMYLCATSSTGGRGYTFGSGTRLTVV.

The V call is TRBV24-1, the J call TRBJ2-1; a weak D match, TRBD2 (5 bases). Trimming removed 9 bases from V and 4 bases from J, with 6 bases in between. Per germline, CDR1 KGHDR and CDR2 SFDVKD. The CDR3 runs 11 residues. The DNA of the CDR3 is TGTGCCACCCGGGGATACAATGAGCAGTTCTTC. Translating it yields CATRGYNEQFF.

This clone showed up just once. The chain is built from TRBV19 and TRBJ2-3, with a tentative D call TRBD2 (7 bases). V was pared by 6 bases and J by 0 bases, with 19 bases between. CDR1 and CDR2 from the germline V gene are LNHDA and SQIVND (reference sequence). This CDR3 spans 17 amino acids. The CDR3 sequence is CASRGGQSLTSTDTQYF. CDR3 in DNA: TGTGCCAGTAGGGGGGGGCAGTCCCTCACTAGCACAGATACGCAGTATTTT.

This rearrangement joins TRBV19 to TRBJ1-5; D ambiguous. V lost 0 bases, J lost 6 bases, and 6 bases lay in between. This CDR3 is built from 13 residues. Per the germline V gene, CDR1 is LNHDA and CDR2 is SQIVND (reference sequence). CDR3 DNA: TGTGCCAGTAGTATAGATGGACTTCAGCCCCAGCATTTT. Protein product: CASSIDGLQPQHF.

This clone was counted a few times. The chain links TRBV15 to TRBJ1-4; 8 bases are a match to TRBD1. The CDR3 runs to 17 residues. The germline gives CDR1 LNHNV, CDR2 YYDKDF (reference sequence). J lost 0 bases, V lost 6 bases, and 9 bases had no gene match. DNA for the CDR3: TGTGCCACCAGTATTAAGACAGGGGCAACAACTAATGAAAAACTGTTTTTT. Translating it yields CATSIKTGATTNEKLFF.

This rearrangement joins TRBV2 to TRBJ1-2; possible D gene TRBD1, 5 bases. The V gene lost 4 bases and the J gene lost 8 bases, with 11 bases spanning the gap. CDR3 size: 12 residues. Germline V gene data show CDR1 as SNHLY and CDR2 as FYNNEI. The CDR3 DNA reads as TGTGCCAGCAGTGCCAGGGAGGGGGGCTACACCTTC. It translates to CASSAREGGYTF.

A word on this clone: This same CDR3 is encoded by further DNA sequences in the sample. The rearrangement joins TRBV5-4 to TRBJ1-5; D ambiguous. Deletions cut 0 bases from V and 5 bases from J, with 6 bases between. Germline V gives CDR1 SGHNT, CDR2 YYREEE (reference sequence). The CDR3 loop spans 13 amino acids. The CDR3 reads CASSLAPYQPQHF. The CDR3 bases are TGTGCCAGCAGCTTGGCCCCGTATCAGCCCCAGCATTTT.

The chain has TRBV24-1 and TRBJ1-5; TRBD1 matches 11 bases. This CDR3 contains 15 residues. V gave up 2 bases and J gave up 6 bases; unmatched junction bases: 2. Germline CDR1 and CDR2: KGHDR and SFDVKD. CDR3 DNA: TGTGCCACCAGTGATTCGGGACAGGGGGGTCAGCCCCAGCATTTT. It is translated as CATSDSGQGGQPQHF.

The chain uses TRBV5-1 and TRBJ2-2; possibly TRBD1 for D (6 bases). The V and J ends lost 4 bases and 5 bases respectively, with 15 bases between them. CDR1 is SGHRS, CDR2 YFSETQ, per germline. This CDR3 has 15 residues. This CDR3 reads CASSTTGLETGELFF. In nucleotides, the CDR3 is TGCGCCAGCAGCACCACAGGGTTGGAGACCGGGGAGCTGTTTTTT.

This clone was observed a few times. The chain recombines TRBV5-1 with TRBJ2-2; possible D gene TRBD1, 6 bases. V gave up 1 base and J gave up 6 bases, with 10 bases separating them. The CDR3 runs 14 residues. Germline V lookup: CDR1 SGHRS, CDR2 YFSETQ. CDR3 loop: CASSLKGQAGELFF. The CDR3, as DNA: TGCGCCAGCAGCTTGAAGGGACAAGCCGGGGAGCTGTTTTTT.

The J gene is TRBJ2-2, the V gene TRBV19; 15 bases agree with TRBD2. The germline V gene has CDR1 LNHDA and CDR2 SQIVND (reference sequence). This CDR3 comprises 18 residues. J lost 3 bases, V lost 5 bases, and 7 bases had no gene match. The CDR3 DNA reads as TGTGCCAGTAGTGGGACTAGCGGGGGGTTTCTCCACACCGGGGAGCTGTTTTTT. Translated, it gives CASSGTSGGFLHTGELFF.